Below are 20 T cell receptor beta chains sequenced from a single sample in a study of T cell responses to AZD1222 COVID-19 vaccine. Some clones are missing from TCRdb's copy, which holds only in-frame ones; the method was immunoSEQ multiplex PCR. The sample has 120,000 or so clones, roughly 92% seen once. This specimen was peripheral blood, taken on day 0 of AZD1222 vaccination. The receptors come from an adult in good health.

As for this clone: This same CDR3 is encoded by further DNA sequences in the sample. The gene calls are TRBV12-3 or TRBV12-4 and TRBJ1-1, with D perhaps TRBD1 (6 bases). Trimming took 2 bases from V and 5 from J, leaving 9 bases between them. The CDR3 is 13 amino acids. CDR3 sequence reads: CASSLTGRTEAFF. The DNA of the CDR3 is TGTGCCAGCAGTTTAACAGGGAGGACTGAAGCTTTCTTT.

V gene TRBV7-3 combines with J gene TRBJ1-1; D unresolved. The CDR3 has 14 residues. The V gene's germline CDR1 is SGHTA and CDR2 FQGTGA. Between the trimmed V and J ends, which lost 1 base and 1 base, there was a span of 7 bases. The chain's CDR3 is CASSLKGSNTEAFF. In DNA form, the CDR3 reads TGTGCCAGCAGCTTAAAAGGTTCGAACACTGAAGCTTTCTTT.

The V and J genes are TRBV5-4 and TRBJ2-6; 7 bases agree with TRBD1. The CDR3 totals 17 residues. Trimming took 4 bases from V and 3 from J; bases not matched to a gene: 10. The germline V gene encodes CDR1 SGHNT and CDR2 YYREEE (reference sequence). The CDR3, as DNA: TGTGCCAGCAGCCCGCCGGGACAGCCCTTTGGGGCCAACGTCCTGACTTTC. Its translation: CASSPPGQPFGANVLTF.

This rearrangement joins TRBV14 to TRBJ2-1, with 7 bases lining up with TRBD2. Germline loops: CDR1 SGHDN, CDR2 FVKESK. This CDR3 is 13 amino acids long. V lost 4 bases and J lost 6; bases outside the gene matches: 3. The CDR3 DNA follows: TGTGCCAGCAGCCGACTAGCATCCAATGAGCAGTTCTTC. It codes for CASSRLASNEQFF. The full variable domain, its missing parts supplied by reference TRBV14 and TRBJ2-1, is EAGVTQFPSHSVIEKGQTVTLRCDPISGHDNLYWYRRVMGKEIKFLLHFVKESKQDESGMPNNRFLAERTGGTYSTLKVQPAELEDSGVYFCASSRLASNEQFFGPGTRLTVL.

The chain carries TRBV10-1 and TRBJ2-1, with 12 nucleotides matching TRBD1. Germline loops: CDR1 WNHNN, CDR2 SYGVQD (reference sequence). The CDR3 runs 12 residues. With V trimmed by 8 bases and J by 9 bases, 2 bases remained unmatched. The CDR3 spells CASGTGGSEQFF. CDR3 in DNA: TGCGCCAGCGGGACAGGGGGCAGTGAGCAGTTCTTC.

This chain joins TRBV5-8 and TRBJ2-5, with 12 bases identical to TRBD2. The germline V gene has CDR1 SGHTS and CDR2 YDEGEE. V lost 4 bases and J lost 1; bases outside the gene matches: 5. CDR3 length: 16 amino acids. The CDR3 region has the DNA TGTGCCAGCAGCCCTGGACTAGCGGGGTTCCAAGAGACCCAGTACTTC. It is translated as CASSPGLAGFQETQYF.

The chain combines TRBV27 with TRBJ1-3, with no clear D. Germline V gene lookup returns CDR1 MNHEY and CDR2 SMNVEV (reference sequence). Trimming removed 5 bases from V and 4 bases from J, with 15 bases in between. CDR3 length: 15 amino acids. This chain's CDR3 is CASSPTDGGGNTIYF. The CDR3 DNA is TGTGCCAGCAGTCCTACGGACGGAGGAGGAAACACCATATATTTT.

This CDR3 reads CASSLVARPEQYF. The DNA for the CDR3 is TGTGCCAGCAGTTTAGTAGCACGGCCCGAGCAGTACTTC. V usage is TRBV28 and J usage is TRBJ2-7; unclear D gene. The CDR3 sequence is 13 residues long. Germline CDR1 and CDR2: MDHEN and SYDVKM. The V and J ends lost 2 bases and 6 bases respectively, with 11 bases between them. The full variable domain, rest sourced from reference TRBV28 and TRBJ2-7, is DVKVTQSSRYLVKRTGEKVFLECVQDMDHENMFWYRQDPGLGLRLIYFSYDVKMKEKGDIPEGYSVSREKKERFSLILESASTNQTSMYLCASSLVARPEQYFGPGTRLTVT.

The rearrangement links TRBV30 to TRBJ1-5, with 9 bases fitting TRBD1. The germline V gene has CDR1 GTSNPN and CDR2 SVGIG (reference sequence). The CDR3 length is 14 residues. V gave up 5 bases and J gave up 4 bases; unmatched junction bases: 6. CDR3 in amino acids: CAWARGTGNQPQHF. Written as DNA, the CDR3 is TGTGCCTGGGCCCGCGGGACAGGGAATCAGCCCCAGCATTTT.

The V call is TRBV7-2, the J call TRBJ2-7; TRBD2 agrees at 8 bases. This CDR3 has 17 amino acids. J lost 1 base, V lost 5 bases, and 13 bases had no gene match. Germline CDR1 and CDR2: SGHTA and FQGNSA. The CDR3 DNA reads TGTGCCAGCAGCGAGCGGGGGCAGCCCGCGGGTTCCTACGAGCAGTACTTC. Its translation is CASSERGQPAGSYEQYF.

V gene TRBV5-1 combines with J gene TRBJ1-1, with 7 bases matching TRBD1. This CDR3 is 16 amino acids long. Unmatched junction bases numbered 5, after V lost 0 bases and J lost 0 bases. Germline V gene data show CDR1 as SGHRS and CDR2 as YFSETQ. The CDR3 sequence: CASSLASGGMNTEAFF. The CDR3 DNA reads as TGCGCCAGCAGCTTGGCCTCAGGGGGGATGAACACTGAAGCTTTCTTT.

There are a few counts of this clone. The genes are TRBV27 and TRBJ1-6; 7 bases map to TRBD1. CDR3 length: 16 amino acids. V trimming: 6 bases; J trimming: 3 bases; junction bases outside the gene matches: 8. The germline V gene encodes CDR1 MNHEY and CDR2 SMNVEV (reference sequence). Here the CDR3 reads CASRLNRDSYNSPLHF. The CDR3 DNA sequence: TGTGCCAGCAGACTCAATCGGGACAGCTATAATTCACCCCTCCACTTT.

This clone was seen once. V is TRBV28 and J is TRBJ1-1; 7 bases align to TRBD1. Looked up from germline, CDR1 is MDHEN and CDR2 is SYDVKM. The CDR3 totals 12 residues. J gave up 5 bases and V 8 bases, and 5 bases lay outside the gene matches. CDR3 loop: CASRRDRTEAFF. CDR3 sequence (DNA): TGTGCCAGCCGAAGGGACAGAACTGAAGCTTTCTTT.

This clone has only one observation. CDR3 in amino acids: CASSLALNTEAFF. CDR3 DNA: TGTGCCAGCAGTTTAGCCCTGAACACTGAAGCTTTCTTT. This chain uses TRBV28 with TRBJ1-1, with D hard to call. Trimming removed 2 bases from V and 0 bases from J, with 4 bases in between. CDR1 and CDR2 (germline): MDHEN, SYDVKM. CDR3 length: 13 amino acids.

V usage is TRBV27 and J usage is TRBJ2-2; D not certain. This CDR3 has 12 amino acids. Trimming left V 6 bases short and J 2 bases short, with 4 bases between. Germline V lookup: CDR1 MNHEY, CDR2 SMNVEV (reference sequence). CDR3 amino acids: CASRTNTGELFF. CDR3 sequence (DNA): TGTGCCAGCAGGACTAACACCGGGGAGCTGTTTTTT.

V is TRBV5-4 and J is TRBJ2-7, with D perhaps matching TRBD2 (6 bases). Deletions cut 0 bases from V and 2 bases from J, with 12 bases between. Germline values: CDR1 SGHNT, CDR2 YYREEE (reference sequence). The CDR3 sequence is 15 residues long. The CDR3 reads CASSLVRGIPYEQYF. DNA of the CDR3: TGTGCCAGCAGCTTGGTGCGGGGTATCCCCTACGAGCAGTACTTC.

V and J are TRBV18 and TRBJ2-2; possible D gene TRBD2, 6 bases. Germline CDR1 KGHSH, CDR2 LQKENI. The CDR3 contains 16 residues. Trimming removed 6 bases from V and 1 base from J, with 15 bases in between. This CDR3 is CASSTGGTLNTGELFF. The CDR3, as DNA: TGTGCCAGCTCTACGGGCGGGACCCTGAACACCGGGGAGCTGTTTTTT.

J is TRBJ2-7 and V is TRBV7-3, with D possibly matching TRBD2 (5 bases). Germline V gene data show CDR1 as SGHTA and CDR2 as FQGTGA. The V end was cut by 6 bases, the J end by 8 bases, with 11 bases between. The CDR3 has 11 amino acids. In nucleotides, the CDR3 is TGTGCCAGCAGTGTGGACTCCAAGCAGTACTTC. Amino acids: CASSVDSKQYF.

This clone was detected once. The chain couples TRBV6-5 to TRBJ1-6; the D is unclear. Germline CDR1 MNHEY, CDR2 SVGAGI. Trimming stripped 6 bases from V and 3 bases from J, with 6 bases between. The CDR3 is made up of 13 amino acids. The CDR3 loop is CASRVGYNSPLHF. CDR3 in DNA: TGTGCCAGCAGGGTGGGCTATAATTCACCCCTCCACTTT.

The gene calls are TRBV6-5 and TRBJ1-2, with 8 bases that match TRBD1. With 6 bases clipped from V and 6 bases from J, the junction kept 6 bases outside the gene matches. In germline, CDR1 is MNHEY, CDR2 SVGAGI. The CDR3 sequence is 13 residues long. The CDR3 DNA follows: TGTGCCAGCAGAACCCAGGGGGCGGATGGCTACACCTTC. Encoded protein: CASRTQGADGYTF.